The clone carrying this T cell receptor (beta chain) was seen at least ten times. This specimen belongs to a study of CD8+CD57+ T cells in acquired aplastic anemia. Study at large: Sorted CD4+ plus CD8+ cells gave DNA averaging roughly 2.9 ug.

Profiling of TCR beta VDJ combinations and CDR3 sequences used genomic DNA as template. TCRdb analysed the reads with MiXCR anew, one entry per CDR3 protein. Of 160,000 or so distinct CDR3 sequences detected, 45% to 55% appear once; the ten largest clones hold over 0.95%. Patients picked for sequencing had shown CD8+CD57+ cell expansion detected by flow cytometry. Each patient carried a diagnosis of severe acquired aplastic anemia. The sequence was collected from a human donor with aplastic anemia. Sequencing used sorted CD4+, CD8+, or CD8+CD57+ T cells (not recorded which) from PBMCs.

For the CDR3, the DNA is TGTGCCAGCAGTACACAGGGGGCTGGTGATACGCAGTATTTT. Its protein product is CASSTQGAGDTQYF. V usage is TRBV2 and J usage is TRBJ2-3, with 9 bases identical to TRBD1. Germline lookup yields CDR1 SNHLY and CDR2 FYNNEI. CDR3 length: 14 residues. V lost 5 bases, J lost 6 bases, and 6 bases stayed unmatched.